Each of the 23 T cell receptor beta chains below was sequenced from the same sample in a study of CD8+ T cells in alopecia areata. Isolated RNA was reverse transcribed into cDNA used as the sequencing template. The data were produced by immunoSEQ multiplex PCR, yet TCRdb's version contains in-frame clones alone and is incomplete. Of about 160,000 clones in the sample, roughly 65% were seen once. Treatment: oral pan-JAK inhibitor, 5-10 mg twice daily. Sequences were derived from CD4+ T cells sorted from blood, sampled at week 4, from a patient treated with tofacitinib. The source of these receptors is a human donor with alopecia areata.

This clone was seen a few times. The same CDR3 can be traced to other DNA sequences in this sample. The chain recombines TRBV6-5 with TRBJ2-1; TRBD1 might be the D (6 bases). Germline CDR1 MNHEY, CDR2 SVGAGI. V lost 2 bases and J lost 4, with 9 bases in between. The CDR3 is 14 amino acids. The CDR3 region is CASSYGQGYNEQFF. CDR3 DNA sequence: TGTGCCAGCAGTTACGGGCAGGGGTACAATGAGCAGTTCTTC.

This chain joins TRBV7-2 and TRBJ2-3; D is ambiguous. V lost 0 bases to trimming and J lost 2 bases, with 6 bases between them. The germline gives CDR1 SGHTA, CDR2 FQGNSA. The CDR3 runs 14 residues. CDR3 residues: CASSLASSTDTQYF. Written as DNA, the CDR3 is TGTGCCAGCAGCTTAGCCTCCTCCACAGATACGCAGTATTTT.

This clone was observed a few times. V is TRBV29-1 and J is TRBJ2-5, with D perhaps matching TRBD1 or TRBD2 (5 bases each). This CDR3 has 14 amino acids. In germline, CDR1 is SQVTM, CDR2 ANQGSEA. V was cut by 5 bases and J by 2 bases, with 15 bases left in between. CDR3 amino acids: CSVRVRGLQETQYF. CDR3 in DNA: TGCAGCGTTCGGGTCCGGGGCCTTCAAGAGACCCAGTACTTC.

This sequence joins TRBV10-3 and TRBJ2-6, with D unresolved. The ends were cut back, 10 bases at V and 2 bases at J, with 12 bases in the middle. CDR1 ENHRY and CDR2 SYGVKD come from the germline V gene. This CDR3 spans 14 amino acids. The CDR3 loop is CATMPSPGANVLTF. CDR3 DNA sequence: TGTGCCACCATGCCCTCTCCTGGGGCCAACGTCCTGACTTTC.

This clone was counted a few times. The V and J genes are TRBV11-2 and TRBJ2-7; 10 nucleotides align to TRBD1. CDR3 length: 14 residues. V was pared by 5 bases and J by 3 bases, with 4 bases of the junction left unmatched. The germline V gene encodes CDR1 SGHAT and CDR2 FQNNGV. The CDR3 coding sequence is TGTGCCAGCAGCATTAGGACAGGGGGCTACGAGCAGTACTTC. Translated, it gives CASSIRTGGYEQYF. The variable domain in full, completed from reference TRBV11-2 and TRBJ2-7, reads EAGVAQSPRYKIIEKRQSVAFWCNPISGHATLYWYQQILGQGPKLLIQFQNNGVVDDSQLPKDRFSAERLKGVDSTLKIQPAKLEDSAVYLCASSIRTGGYEQYFGPGTRLTVT.

This clone was seen a few times. This chain links TRBV6-5 with TRBJ2-1, with D tentatively TRBD2 (6 bases). The CDR3 is 15 amino acids. V lost 6 bases to trimming and J lost 5 bases, with 17 bases between them. Germline V gene sequence: CDR1 MNHEY, CDR2 SVGAGI. For the CDR3, the DNA is TGTGCCAGCAGCTCGTCTTGGGGGGACGACAATGAGCAGTTCTTC. This gives the protein CASSSSWGDDNEQFF.

The CDR3 sequence is CSVVPGYTF. CDR3 in DNA: TGCAGCGTTGTACCTGGCTACACCTTC. V usage is TRBV29-1 and J usage is TRBJ1-2; D is unclear. Trimming stripped 4 bases from V and 7 bases from J, with 4 bases between. CDR1 SQVTM and CDR2 ANQGSEA come from the germline V gene. The CDR3 is 9 residues long. Looking up the rest from reference TRBV29-1 and TRBJ1-2 gives the full variable domain: SAVISQKPSRDICQRGTSLTIQCQVDSQVTMMFWYRQQPGQSLTLIATANQGSEATYESGFVIDKFPISRPNLTFSTLTVSNMSPEDSSIYLCSVVPGYTFGSGTRLTVV.

As regards this clone: This same CDR3 is encoded by further DNA sequences in the sample. V gene TRBV6-5 combines with J gene TRBJ2-1; D gene uncertain. Trimming stripped 7 bases from V and 9 bases from J, with 19 bases between. This CDR3 comprises 14 residues. In germline, CDR1 is MNHEY, CDR2 SVGAGI. The CDR3 nucleotides read TGTGCCAGCACTCTTACGCTCGGGTGGGGTGAGCAGTTCTTC. Its protein product is CASTLTLGWGEQFF.

The rearrangement joins TRBV30 to TRBJ1-1; D remains ambiguous. CDR1 is GTSNPN and CDR2 is SVGIG in the germline V gene (reference sequence). Trimming removed 5 bases from V and 1 base from J, with 11 bases in between. This CDR3 comprises 13 residues. The CDR3 DNA reads TGTGCCTGGGGGAGGTCCCCGAACACTGAAGCTTTCTTT. It translates to CAWGRSPNTEAFF.

This chain uses TRBV14 with TRBJ1-6, with a weak D call TRBD1 (5 bases). The V end lost 0 bases, the J end lost 7 bases, and 7 bases lay between the germline ends. CDR1 and CDR2 (germline): SGHDN, FVKESK. There are 14 residues in the CDR3. This CDR3 is CASSQETENSPLHF. The CDR3, as DNA: TGTGCCAGCAGCCAAGAGACAGAGAATTCACCCCTCCACTTT.

The chain is built from TRBV5-1 and TRBJ1-1; no clear D. The CDR3 is 14 amino acids. V lost 0 bases and J 2 bases, leaving 8 bases between the germline ends. CDR1 is SGHRS and CDR2 is YFSETQ in the germline V gene. The DNA of the CDR3 is TGCGCCAGCAGCTTGGTGCCTGCAAACACTGAAGCTTTCTTT. This gives the protein CASSLVPANTEAFF.

The J gene is TRBJ2-7, the V gene TRBV14; TRBD1 agrees at 10 bases. The CDR3 has 13 residues. CDR1 and CDR2 from the germline V gene are SGHDN and FVKESK. V lost 8 bases and J lost 7; bases outside the gene matches: 8. CDR3 region: CASLKTGGAEQYF. DNA of the CDR3: TGTGCCAGCCTTAAGACAGGGGGCGCGGAGCAGTACTTC.

The chain uses TRBV29-1 and TRBJ1-2, with D possibly being TRBD1 (6 bases). Germline V CDR1 and CDR2: SQVTM, ANQGSEA. This CDR3 is built from 15 residues. V shed 7 bases and J shed 4 bases, with 22 bases lying between them. The CDR3 sequence is CSALLPQGGGYGYTF. The CDR3 coding sequence is TGCAGCGCCCTCCTACCACAGGGAGGGGGCTATGGCTACACCTTC.

A note on this clone: At the DNA level, this CDR3 is encoded by other sequences in the same sample as well. The rearrangement uses TRBV7-2 and TRBJ2-7, with 7 bases aligning to TRBD2. This CDR3 is built from 15 residues. Germline V CDR1 and CDR2: SGHTA, FQGNSA. The V segment lost 0 bases and the J segment 0 bases; nucleotides outside the gene matches: 2. This CDR3 reads CASSLAGGSSYEQYF. CDR3 nucleotide sequence: TGTGCCAGCAGCTTAGCCGGGGGGTCCTCCTACGAGCAGTACTTC.

The chain is built from TRBV4-3 and TRBJ2-3; 11 bases map to TRBD2. Germline trimming cut 0 bases from V and 5 bases from J; bases unmatched to any gene: 10. Germline values: CDR1 LGHNA, CDR2 YSLEER. The CDR3 consists of 18 residues. The CDR3 nucleotides read TGCGCCAGCAGCCAAGATCTACTAGCGGGGGCCGGGTTAGATACGCAGTATTTT. Protein: CASSQDLLAGAGLDTQYF.

V usage is TRBV5-1 and J usage is TRBJ2-1, with D unresolved. V lost 0 bases and J 0 bases, leaving 10 bases between the germline ends. This CDR3 region has 16 residues. The V gene's germline CDR1 is SGHRS and CDR2 YFSETQ. The CDR3 region is CASSLAVVSSYNEQFF. CDR3 sequence (DNA): TGCGCCAGCAGCTTGGCAGTCGTGAGCTCCTACAATGAGCAGTTCTTC.

This chain joins TRBV27 and TRBJ2-1, with 10 nucleotides matching TRBD1. This CDR3 has 14 amino acids. The germline gives CDR1 MNHEY, CDR2 SMNVEV (reference sequence). Trimming cost V 5 bases and J 3 bases; bases outside gene matches: 1. The CDR3 DNA sequence: TGTGCCAGCAGTCGGGACAGGGGCTACAATGAGCAGTTCTTC. This encodes CASSRDRGYNEQFF.

This rearrangement joins TRBV29-1 to TRBJ1-2; a possible D gene is TRBD1 (5 bases). The CDR3 length is 12 residues. Germline assignment: CDR1 SQVTM and CDR2 ANQGSEA. V shed 6 bases and J shed 5 bases, with 13 bases lying between them. Here the CDR3 reads CSVDGGIYGYTF. For the CDR3, the DNA is TGCAGCGTCGACGGGGGAATTTATGGCTACACCTTC.

This rearrangement joins TRBV7-2 to TRBJ2-2; D is undetermined. CDR3 length: 14 residues. The V end was cut by 6 bases, the J end by 2 bases, with 10 bases between. Germline assignment: CDR1 SGHTA and CDR2 FQGNSA. The CDR3 sequence is CASRPTGNTGELFF. The CDR3 DNA is TGTGCCAGCAGGCCGACTGGAAACACCGGGGAGCTGTTTTTT.

The chain combines TRBV5-1 with TRBJ2-1; D possibly corresponds to TRBD1 (7 bases). The germline V and J ends were trimmed by 1 base and 2 bases, with 19 bases remaining between them. Germline V gene data show CDR1 as SGHRS and CDR2 as YFSETQ. This CDR3 is 18 amino acids long. In nucleotides, the CDR3 is TGCGCCAGCAGCTTGTACATAACGCGGGACAGAACCTACAATGAGCAGTTCTTC. Amino acids: CASSLYITRDRTYNEQFF.

A single count supports this clone. The genes are TRBV5-1 and TRBJ2-3; 7 bases map to TRBD1. CDR1 and CDR2 from the germline V gene are SGHRS and YFSETQ. The CDR3 extends over 15 amino acids. J lost 0 bases, V lost 2 bases, and 3 bases had no gene match. The CDR3 region has the DNA TGCGCCAGCAGCTTACAGGGGCGTAGCACAGATACGCAGTATTTT. This gives the protein CASSLQGRSTDTQYF.

For this clone: Other DNA sequences of this sample code for an identical CDR3. The chain links TRBV30 to TRBJ2-3, with D hard to call. CDR3 length equals 13 residues. With 0 bases removed from V and 1 base from J, the gap between germline ends came to 5 bases. From germline, CDR1 is GTSNPN and CDR2 SVGIG (reference sequence). CDR3 amino acids: CAWSVGGTDTQYF. DNA of the CDR3: TGTGCCTGGAGTGTTGGGGGCACAGATACGCAGTATTTT.

This chain links TRBV5-4 with TRBJ2-5; D may be TRBD1 (6 bases). Trimming removed 0 bases at V and 2 bases at J, with 11 bases between. This CDR3 contains 15 residues. Germline V gives CDR1 SGHNT, CDR2 YYREEE (reference sequence). CDR3 amino acids: CASSLEPGQQETQYF. CDR3 coding DNA: TGTGCCAGCAGCTTGGAGCCGGGACAACAAGAGACCCAGTACTTC.